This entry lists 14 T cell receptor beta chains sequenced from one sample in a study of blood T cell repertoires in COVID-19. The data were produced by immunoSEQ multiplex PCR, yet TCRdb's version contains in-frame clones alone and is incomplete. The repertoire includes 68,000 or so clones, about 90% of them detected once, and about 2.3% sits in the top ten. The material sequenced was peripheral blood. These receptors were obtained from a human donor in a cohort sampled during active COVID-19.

Here the CDR3 DNA reads TGTGCCAGCAGCTCGCCGGGACAGGGGAACACTGAAGCTTTCTTT. Amino acid sequence: CASSSPGQGNTEAFF. This chain connects TRBV5-6 to TRBJ1-1, with 9 bases identical to TRBD1. The CDR3 runs to 15 residues. V lost 3 bases to trimming and J lost 1 base; unmatched junction nucleotides: 4. Germline V lookup: CDR1 SGHDT, CDR2 YYEEEE.

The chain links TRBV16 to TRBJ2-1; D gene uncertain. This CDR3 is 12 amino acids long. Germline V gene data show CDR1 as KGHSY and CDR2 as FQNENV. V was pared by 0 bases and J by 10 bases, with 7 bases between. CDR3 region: CASSQSNIEQFF. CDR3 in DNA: TGTGCCAGCAGCCAATCAAACATCGAGCAGTTCTTC.

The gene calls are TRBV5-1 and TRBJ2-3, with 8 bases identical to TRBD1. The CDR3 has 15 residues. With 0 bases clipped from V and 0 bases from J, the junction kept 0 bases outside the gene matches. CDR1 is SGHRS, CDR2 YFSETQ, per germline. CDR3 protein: CASSLGQGSTDTQYF. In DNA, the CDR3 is TGCGCCAGCAGCTTGGGACAGGGGAGCACAGATACGCAGTATTTT.

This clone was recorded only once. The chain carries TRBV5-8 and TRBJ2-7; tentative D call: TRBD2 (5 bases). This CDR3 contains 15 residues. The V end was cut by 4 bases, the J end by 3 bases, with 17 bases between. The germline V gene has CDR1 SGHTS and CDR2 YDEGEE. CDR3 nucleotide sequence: TGTGCCAGCAGCCGTACCCGGACTGTTTTCTACGAGCAGTACTTC. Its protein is CASSRTRTVFYEQYF.

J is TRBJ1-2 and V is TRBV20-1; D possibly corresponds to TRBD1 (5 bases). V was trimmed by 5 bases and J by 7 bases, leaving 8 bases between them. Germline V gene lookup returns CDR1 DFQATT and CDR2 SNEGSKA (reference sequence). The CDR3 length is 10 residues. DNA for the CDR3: TGCAGTGCTTACAGGACTGGCTACACCTTC. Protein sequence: CSAYRTGYTF.

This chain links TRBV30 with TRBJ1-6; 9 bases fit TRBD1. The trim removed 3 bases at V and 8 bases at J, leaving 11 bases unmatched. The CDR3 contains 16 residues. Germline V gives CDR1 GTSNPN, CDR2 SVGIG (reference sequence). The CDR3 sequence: CAWSANRGQGYSPLHF. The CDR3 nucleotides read TGTGCCTGGAGCGCCAACAGGGGGCAGGGCTATTCACCCCTCCACTTT.

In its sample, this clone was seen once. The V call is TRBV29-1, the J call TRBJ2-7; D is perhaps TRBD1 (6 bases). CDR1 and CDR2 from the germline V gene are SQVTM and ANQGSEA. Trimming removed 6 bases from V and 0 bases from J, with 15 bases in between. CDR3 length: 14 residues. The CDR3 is CSVRDTINSYEQYF. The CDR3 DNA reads TGCAGCGTCCGGGACACCATTAACTCCTACGAGCAGTACTTC.

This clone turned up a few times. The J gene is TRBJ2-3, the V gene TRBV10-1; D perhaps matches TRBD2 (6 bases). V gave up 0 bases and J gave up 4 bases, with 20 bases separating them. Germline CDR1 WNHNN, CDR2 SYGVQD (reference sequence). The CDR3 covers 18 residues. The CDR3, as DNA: TGCGCCAGCAGTGAGTCGAGCTCAGGCGGGCGGGGCGCAGATACGCAGTATTTT. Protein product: CASSESSSGGRGADTQYF.

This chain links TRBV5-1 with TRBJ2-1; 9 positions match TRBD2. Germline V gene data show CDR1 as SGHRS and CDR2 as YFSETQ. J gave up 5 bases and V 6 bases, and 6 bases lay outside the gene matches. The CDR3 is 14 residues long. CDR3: CASNRAGGHNEQFF. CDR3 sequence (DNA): TGCGCCAGCAACCGAGCGGGGGGCCACAATGAGCAGTTCTTC.

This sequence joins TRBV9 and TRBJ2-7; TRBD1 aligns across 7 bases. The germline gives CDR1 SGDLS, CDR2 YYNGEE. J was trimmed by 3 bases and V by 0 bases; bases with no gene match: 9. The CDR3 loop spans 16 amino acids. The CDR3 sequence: CASSVGGRGQLYEQYF. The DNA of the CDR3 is TGTGCCAGCAGCGTAGGGGGAAGGGGACAGCTCTACGAGCAGTACTTC. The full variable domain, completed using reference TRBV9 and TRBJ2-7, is DSGVTQTPKHLITATGQRVTLRCSPRSGDLSVYWYQQSLDQGLQFLIQYYNGEERAKGNILERFSAQQFPDLHSELNLSSLELGDSALYFCASSVGGRGQLYEQYFGPGTRLTVT.

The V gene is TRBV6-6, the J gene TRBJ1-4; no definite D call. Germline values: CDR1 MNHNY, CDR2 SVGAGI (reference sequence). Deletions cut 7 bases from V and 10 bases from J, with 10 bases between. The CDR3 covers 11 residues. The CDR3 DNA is TGTGCCAGCAAGCCCCCTGCAAAACTGTTTTTT. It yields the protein CASKPPAKLFF.

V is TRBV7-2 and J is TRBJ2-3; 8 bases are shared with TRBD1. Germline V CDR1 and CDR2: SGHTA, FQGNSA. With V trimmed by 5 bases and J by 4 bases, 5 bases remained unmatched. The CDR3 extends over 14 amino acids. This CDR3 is CASSRKTGADTQYF. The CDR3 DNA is TGTGCCAGCAGCCGTAAGACAGGGGCAGATACGCAGTATTTT. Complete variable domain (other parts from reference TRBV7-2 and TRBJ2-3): GAGVSQSPSNKVTEKGKDVELRCDPISGHTALYWYRQSLGQGLEFLIYFQGNSAPDKSGLPSDRFSAERTGGSVSTLTIQRTQQEDSAVYLCASSRKTGADTQYFGPGTRLTVL.

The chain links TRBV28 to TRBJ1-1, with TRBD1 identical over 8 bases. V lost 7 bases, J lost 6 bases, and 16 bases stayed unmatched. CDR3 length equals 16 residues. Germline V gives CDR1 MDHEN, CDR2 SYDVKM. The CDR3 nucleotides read TGTGCCAGCAACGTCCCGGACAGGGCCCCAGAAGCTGAAGCTTTCTTT. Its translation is CASNVPDRAPEAEAFF. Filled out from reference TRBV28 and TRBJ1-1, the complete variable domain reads DVKVTQSSRYLVKRTGEKVFLECVQDMDHENMFWYRQDPGLGLRLIYFSYDVKMKEKGDIPEGYSVSREKKERFSLILESASTNQTSMYLCASNVPDRAPEAEAFFGQGTRLTVV.

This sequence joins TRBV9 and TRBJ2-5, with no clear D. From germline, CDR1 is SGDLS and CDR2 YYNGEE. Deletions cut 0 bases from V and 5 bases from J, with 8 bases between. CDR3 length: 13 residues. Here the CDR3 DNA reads TGTGCCAGCAGCGTAGAACCCAGGGAGACCCAGTACTTC. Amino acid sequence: CASSVEPRETQYF. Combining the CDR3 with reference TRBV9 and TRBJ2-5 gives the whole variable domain DSGVTQTPKHLITATGQRVTLRCSPRSGDLSVYWYQQSLDQGLQFLIQYYNGEERAKGNILERFSAQQFPDLHSELNLSSLELGDSALYFCASSVEPRETQYFGPGTRLLVL.